A selection of T cell receptor beta chains follows, all from one sample in a study of T cells in Graves' hyperthyroidism and ophthalmopathy. TCRdb re-called the multiplex PCR reads with MiXCR, one entry per CDR3 protein. The sample yields 540,000 or so distinct CDR3 sequences, more than 15% seen once. Sequencing was performed on blood. These receptors were collected from a woman in her 30s with Graves' hyperthyroidism. The CDR3 runs from the conserved cysteine through the conserved F or W. The order of the fields is J gene, V gene, CDR3 protein.

J gene: TRBJ2-7; V gene: TRBV9; CDR3 protein: CASSVLGKRDYEQYF
J gene: TRBJ2-7; V gene: TRBV20-1; CDR3 protein: CSAPLLVSYEQYF
J gene: NA; V gene: TRBV7-3; CDR3 protein: CASSLGGGGAFF
J gene: TRBJ2-7; V gene: TRBV27; CDR3 protein: CASSSRQYYEQYF
J gene: TRBJ2-7; V gene: TRBV12-3/TRBV12-4; CDR3 protein: CASSLTYEQYF
J gene: TRBJ2-5; V gene: TRBV6-1; CDR3 protein: CASSEALSETQYF
J gene: TRBJ2-7; V gene: TRBV30; CDR3 protein: CAWGGTAGRYEQYF
J gene: TRBJ2-7; V gene: TRBV12-3/TRBV12-4; CDR3 protein: CASSVSDRDSYEQYF
J gene: TRBJ2-1; V gene: TRBV6-4; CDR3 protein: CASSEGLAGGNEQFF
J gene: TRBJ1-2; V gene: TRBV2; CDR3 protein: CASSDQTARRNYGYTF
J gene: TRBJ1-1; V gene: TRBV19; CDR3 protein: CASRRTTGTAKSTEAFF
J gene: TRBJ2-1; V gene: TRBV14; CDR3 protein: CASSQSSRNYNEQFF
J gene: TRBJ2-5; V gene: TRBV7-9; CDR3 protein: CASSPDGVGQYF
J gene: TRBJ2-7; V gene: TRBV6-2/TRBV6-3; CDR3 protein: CASSYPRTGSYEQYF
J gene: TRBJ2-7; V gene: TRBV7-2; CDR3 protein: CASVAGGGSYEQYF
J gene: TRBJ1-2; V gene: TRBV20-1; CDR3 protein: CSARDDGAGYTF
J gene: TRBJ2-5; V gene: TRBV5-5; CDR3 protein: CASRTRLADQETQYF
J gene: TRBJ2-3; V gene: TRBV14; CDR3 protein: CASSQSGFWRTDTQYF
J gene: TRBJ2-1; V gene: TRBV2; CDR3 protein: CASSGSNAASGSYNEQFF
J gene: TRBJ2-3; V gene: TRBV9; CDR3 protein: CASSIRSNTDTQYF
J gene: TRBJ2-3; V gene: TRBV20-1; CDR3 protein: CSAREPYTDTQYF
J gene: TRBJ2-7; V gene: TRBV19; CDR3 protein: CASSLRTSGSVVMSYEQYF
J gene: TRBJ2-7; V gene: TRBV20-1; CDR3 protein: CSANKIAALVYEQYF
J gene: TRBJ2-2; V gene: TRBV12-3/TRBV12-4; CDR3 protein: CASSLSGSATGELFF
J gene: TRBJ2-1; V gene: TRBV11-3; CDR3 protein: CASSLGQGLRNEQFF
J gene: TRBJ2-1; V gene: TRBV11-2; CDR3 protein: CASSLDKGTPREQFF
J gene: TRBJ2-1; V gene: TRBV12-3/TRBV12-4; CDR3 protein: CASSLFLGMWFF
J gene: TRBJ1-2; V gene: TRBV20-1; CDR3 protein: CSAAKVYGYTF